The next 26 T cell receptor beta chains were all read from a single sample in a study of vaccination and CD4 T cells after COVID-19. What these receptors recognize is not known. Oncomine TCR Beta short-read sequencing was applied to DNA from cultured CD4+ T cells. In TCRdb, the PCR reads were re-called with MiXCR into one record per CDR3 protein. The sample consists of some 15,000 distinct CDR3 sequences, approximately 53% of them appearing once. Treatment indicated: 10-day PBMC culture with coronavirus spike peptide pools or control peptides (ViraFEST assay). The source material was CD4+ T cells from blood, cultured in vitro. These receptors all come from a human donor who had recovered from COVID-19.

V usage is TRBV20-1 and J usage is TRBJ2-5, with 12 positions matching TRBD2. The germline V gene has CDR1 DFQATT and CDR2 SNEGSKA (reference sequence). V shed 6 bases, J shed 0 bases, and the junction held 8 bases outside the gene matches. The CDR3 extends over 16 amino acids. CDR3 in amino acids: CSAPGLAGSYQETQYF. The CDR3 DNA sequence: TGCAGTGCCCCCGGACTAGCGGGGTCGTACCAAGAGACCCAGTACTTC.

For the CDR3, the DNA is TGTGCCAGCAGCTTTGACAGGGGGGGAGCTTTCTTT. Its translation: CASSFDRGGAFF. The rearrangement joins TRBV7-2 to TRBJ1-1; 9 bases map to TRBD1. This CDR3 has 12 amino acids. Germline loops: CDR1 SGHTA, CDR2 FQGNSA. V shed 3 bases and J 10 bases; nucleotides not matched to a gene: 3.

The chain combines TRBV2 with TRBJ1-1; 7 bases are shared with TRBD1. Germline V gives CDR1 SNHLY, CDR2 FYNNEI. The CDR3 loop spans 16 amino acids. Trimming at V came to 7 bases and at J to 0 bases, leaving 11 bases not matched to a gene. CDR3 in amino acids: CASKWFGTDMNTEAFF. For the CDR3, the DNA is TGTGCCAGCAAATGGTTCGGGACAGACATGAACACTGAAGCTTTCTTT. Complete variable domain (other parts from reference TRBV2 and TRBJ1-1): EPEVTQTPSHQVTQMGQEVILRCVPISNHLYFYWYRQILGQKVEFLVSFYNNEISEKSEIFDDQFSVERPDGSNFTLKIRSTKLEDSAMYFCASKWFGTDMNTEAFFGQGTRLTVV.

V is TRBV19 and J is TRBJ2-3; 7 bases are shared with TRBD1. The CDR3 contains 15 residues. The germline gives CDR1 LNHDA, CDR2 SQIVND (reference sequence). With V trimmed by 2 bases and J by 5 bases, 7 bases remained unmatched. CDR3 DNA: TGTGCCAGTAGTATAACCGACAGGGCGAAAGATACGCAGTATTTT. It specifies CASSITDRAKDTQYF.

This chain joins TRBV6-1 and TRBJ1-2, with 9 bases that match TRBD1. Trimming cost V 6 bases and J 7 bases; bases outside gene matches: 6. The germline V gene has CDR1 MNHNS and CDR2 SASEGT. This CDR3 is 13 amino acids long. CDR3 region: CASRLGQGIGYTF. In DNA, the CDR3 is TGTGCCAGCAGGTTGGGACAGGGAATTGGCTACACCTTC.

The rearrangement links TRBV20-1 to TRBJ1-1; D may be TRBD1 (6 bases). Germline V CDR1 and CDR2: DFQATT, SNEGSKA (reference sequence). The CDR3 is made up of 12 amino acids. Trimming stripped 6 bases from V and 4 bases from J, with 12 bases between. As DNA, the CDR3 is TGCAGTGCCCGGCAGGGGAGCACTGAAGCTTTCTTT. This sequence encodes CSARQGSTEAFF.

The gene calls are TRBV6-1 and TRBJ2-1; D not certain. Per germline, CDR1 MNHNS and CDR2 SASEGT. The V gene lost 4 bases and the J gene lost 2 bases, with 9 bases spanning the gap. CDR3 length: 14 residues. CDR3 loop: CASSGPGAYNEQFF. CDR3 nucleotide sequence: TGTGCCAGCAGTGGACCCGGAGCCTACAATGAGCAGTTCTTC.

V usage is TRBV12-3 or TRBV12-4 and J usage is TRBJ1-3; D remains ambiguous. The V gene lost 5 bases and the J gene lost 9 bases, with 14 bases spanning the gap. This CDR3 region has 13 residues. CDR3 loop: CASSPVRLGTIYF. CDR3 bases: TGTGCCAGCAGTCCGGTCCGCCTGGGCACCATATATTTT.

The J gene is TRBJ1-5, the V gene TRBV7-2; D uncertain. In germline, CDR1 is SGHTA, CDR2 FQGNSA. The V and J ends lost 1 base and 10 bases respectively, with 8 bases between them. The CDR3 consists of 12 residues. The CDR3 loop reads CASSLEVGPQHF. As DNA, the CDR3 is TGTGCCAGCAGCTTAGAGGTGGGTCCCCAGCATTTT. The complete variable domain, with remaining parts taken from reference TRBV7-2 and TRBJ1-5, reads GAGVSQSPSNKVTEKGKDVELRCDPISGHTALYWYRQSLGQGLEFLIYFQGNSAPDKSGLPSDRFSAERTGGSVSTLTIQRTQQEDSAVYLCASSLEVGPQHFGDGTRLSIL.

The V gene is TRBV7-6, the J gene TRBJ1-6, with D possibly matching TRBD1 (6 bases). The CDR3 is made up of 14 amino acids. V was trimmed by 5 bases and J by 10 bases, leaving 15 bases between them. CDR1 is SGHVS and CDR2 is FNYEAQ in the germline V gene. The CDR3 sequence: CASSTQGQESPLHF. The DNA for the CDR3 is TGTGCCAGCAGCACCCAGGGGCAGGAGTCACCCCTCCACTTT. The complete variable domain, with remaining parts taken from reference TRBV7-6 and TRBJ1-6, reads GAGVSQSPRYKVTKRGQDVALRCDPISGHVSLYWYRQALGQGPEFLTYFNYEAQQDKSGLPNDRFSAERPEGSISTLTIQRTEQRDSAMYRCASSTQGQESPLHFGNGTRLTVT.

This rearrangement joins TRBV19 to TRBJ2-1; 7 bases map to TRBD2. The CDR3 is 13 amino acids. The germline V gene has CDR1 LNHDA and CDR2 SQIVND (reference sequence). Trimming cost V 6 bases and J 5 bases; bases outside gene matches: 4. The CDR3 DNA is TGTGCCAGTAGGCGACTAGCTAACAATGAGCAGTTCTTC. Protein: CASRRLANNEQFF.

A few counts support this clonotype. The chain uses TRBV30 and TRBJ1-6; D might be TRBD1 (5 bases). Per the germline V gene, CDR1 is GTSNPN and CDR2 is SVGIG (reference sequence). V shed 5 bases and J shed 11 bases, with 22 bases lying between them. The CDR3 contains 15 residues. As DNA, the CDR3 is TGTGCCTGGGGGCCGGGCAGGGCCCGCGTTACACCCCTCCACTTT. This encodes CAWGPGRARVTPLHF. The whole variable domain, filled in from reference TRBV30 and TRBJ1-6, reads SQTIHQWPATLVQPVGSPLSLECTVEGTSNPNLYWYRQAAGRGLQLLFYSVGIGQISSEVPQNLSASRPQDRQFILSSKKLLLSDSGFYLCAWGPGRARVTPLHFGNGTRLTVT.

The chain recombines TRBV20-1 with TRBJ1-5, with D uncertain. V lost 0 bases and J lost 6, with 9 bases in between. This CDR3 contains 13 residues. The germline V gene has CDR1 DFQATT and CDR2 SNEGSKA (reference sequence). This chain's CDR3 is CSARDAVSQPQHF. In DNA, the CDR3 is TGCAGTGCTAGAGATGCGGTGAGTCAGCCCCAGCATTTT.

The chain combines TRBV24-1 with TRBJ2-1, with 8 bases identical to TRBD2. Germline CDR1 and CDR2: KGHDR and SFDVKD. V dropped 5 bases and J dropped 4; count of bases not matched to a gene: 12. The CDR3 consists of 17 residues. The CDR3 protein is CATSAKSEIAGYNEQFF. For the CDR3, the DNA is TGTGCCACCAGTGCTAAGTCGGAGATAGCGGGATACAATGAGCAGTTCTTC.

The chain uses TRBV6-1 and TRBJ1-5; 8 bases fit TRBD1. The germline gives CDR1 MNHNS, CDR2 SASEGT. Trimming took 5 bases from V and 3 from J; bases not matched to a gene: 9. The CDR3 has 16 residues. CDR3 sequence (DNA): TGTGCCAGCAGTCTTCAGGGGGCAGCGTACAATCAGCCCCAGCATTTT. Its translation is CASSLQGAAYNQPQHF.

The rearrangement links TRBV6-1 to TRBJ2-3, with TRBD2 matching 10 bases. Germline V CDR1 and CDR2: MNHNS, SASEGT. V was clipped by 8 bases and J by 2 bases; unmatched bases: 1. The CDR3 extends over 13 amino acids. The CDR3 nucleotides are TGTGCCAGCGGACTAGCGGTCACAGATACGCAGTATTTT. It is translated as CASGLAVTDTQYF.

This chain uses TRBV7-9 with TRBJ2-1, with 9 bases lining up with TRBD2. CDR1 is SEHNR, CDR2 FQNEAQ, per germline (reference sequence). The ends lost 5 bases at V and 4 bases at J; junction bases unmatched: 12. The CDR3 loop spans 17 amino acids. This chain's CDR3 is CASSPSPVAGAYNEQFF. In DNA, the CDR3 is TGTGCCAGCAGCCCCTCACCGGTAGCGGGGGCATACAATGAGCAGTTCTTC.

The rearrangement uses TRBV21-1 and TRBJ1-3; the table's D call, TRBD1, has no DNA check behind it. TRBV21-1 is shown as a pseudogene. This CDR3 region has 18 residues. The CDR3 protein is CASSKAVEYRGPGNTIYF. The CDR3, as DNA: TGTGCCAGCAGCAAGGCGGTCGAGTACAGGGGGCCAGGAAACACCATATATTTT.

This rearrangement joins TRBV21-1 to TRBJ1-2; the table names TRBD1, a call not compared with the DNA. TRBV21-1 constitutes a pseudogene. The CDR3 has 15 residues. CDR3 nucleotide sequence: TGTGCCAGCAGCAAAGATCAGGGCAGGAGCTATGGCTACACCTTC. It encodes CASSKDQGRSYGYTF.

The chain has TRBV20-1 and TRBJ1-1; possible D gene TRBD1, 6 bases. The CDR3 has 15 residues. Between the trimmed V and J ends, which lost 0 bases and 5 bases, there was a span of 16 bases. Germline V gives CDR1 DFQATT, CDR2 SNEGSKA (reference sequence). CDR3 amino acids: CSARDVGGSGTEAFF. The CDR3, as DNA: TGCAGTGCTAGAGATGTGGGGGGCTCGGGGACTGAAGCTTTCTTT.

CDR3 DNA sequence: TGTGCCAGCACTCCCGTGGGCTCTCCCTACGAGCAGTACTTC. Its translation is CASTPVGSPYEQYF. The chain combines TRBV28 with TRBJ2-7; D uncertain. CDR3 length: 14 amino acids. CDR1 and CDR2 from the germline V gene are MDHEN and SYDVKM. V lost 7 bases to trimming and J lost 2 bases, with 15 bases between them.

This clonotype has more than one count but fewer than ten. The CDR3 here is CSAQPGILAGYTF. CDR3 nucleotide sequence: TGCAGTGCGCAGCCAGGGATTCTTGCAGGCTACACCTTC. This chain links TRBV20-1 with TRBJ1-2, with a possible D match to TRBD1 (5 bases). The germline V and J ends were trimmed by 6 bases and 8 bases, with 19 bases remaining between them. The CDR3 runs to 13 residues. Looked up from germline, CDR1 is DFQATT and CDR2 is SNEGSKA (reference sequence).

The rearrangement joins TRBV2 to TRBJ2-2; TRBD1 matches 9 bases. The V gene end was trimmed by 0 bases and the J gene end by 7 bases; junction bases not matched to a gene: 12. CDR3 length equals 18 residues. Germline-derived CDR1 and CDR2 are SNHLY and FYNNEI. CDR3 bases: TGTGCCAGCAGTGAAGCGGGCTACAGGGGGCCTGCGGGCGGGGAGCTGTTTTTT. It is translated as CASSEAGYRGPAGGELFF.

By share, this clonotype ranks as medium-sized. This CDR3 reads CASSTIMGTGDYTEAFF. In DNA, the CDR3 is TGTGCCAGCAGCACCATCATGGGGACAGGCGATTACACTGAAGCTTTCTTT. The chain is built from TRBV21-1 and TRBJ1-1; TRBD1 is the table's D call, not checked against the DNA. TRBV21-1 is recorded as a pseudogene. The CDR3 totals 17 residues.

The chain combines TRBV5-8 with TRBJ2-7; D remains unclear. V lost 4 bases and J 3 bases, leaving 5 bases between the germline ends. The CDR3 loop spans 11 amino acids. Germline CDR1 reads SGHTS; CDR2 reads YDEGEE. As DNA, the CDR3 is TGTGCCAGCAGCCCACGCTACGAGCAGTACTTC. Amino acid sequence: CASSPRYEQYF.

The chain joins TRBV11-2 to TRBJ2-2, with TRBD2 matching over 10 bases. V trimming: 6 bases; J trimming: 1 base; junction bases outside the gene matches: 5. CDR3 length equals 16 residues. Germline CDR1 and CDR2: SGHAT and FQNNGV. For the CDR3, the DNA is TGTGCCAGCAGGGGCCGACTAGCGGGGAACACCGGGGAGCTGTTTTTT. As protein: CASRGRLAGNTGELFF.